This is a list of T cell receptor beta chains from one sample in a study of breast tumors, draining lymph nodes, adjacent tissues. TCRdb redid the calling of the multiplex PCR reads with MiXCR, one entry per CDR3 protein. The sample contains about 230,000 distinct CDR3 sequences, less than 40% of which appear only once. Sample: axillary lymph node tissue. Source of these receptors: a female donor with breast cancer. Some clones in this sample may be carry-over from other donors' samples. Both conserved end residues are part of each CDR3. The D gene is left open where the match is weak. Clone size, where shown, is once, few, many, or a class for clones that have expanded.

J	size	V	D	DNA	CDR3
TRBJ1-2	many	TRBV7-8	TRBD1	TGTGCCAGCAGCCCGCTAGACAGGGTTGGCTATGGCTACCCCTTC	CASSPLDRVGYGYPF
TRBJ1-2	NA	TRBV19	NA	TGTGCCAGTAGTGTTGGACGGGGGCGTAACTATGGCTACACCTTC	CASSVGRGRNYGYTF
TRBJ2-7	many	TRBV20-1	NA	TGCAGTGCTAGAGCCGCCGCAGGACAGAACTACGAGCAGTACTTC	CSARAAAGQNYEQYF
TRBJ2-1	many	TRBV11-1	TRBD1	TGTGCCAGCAGGAGGACAGGGGAAGTCTATGAGCAGTTCTTC	CASRRTGEVYEQFF
TRBJ1-6	once	TRBV6-5	TRBD1	TGTGCTAGAGACTCGGGACAGAATAATTCACCCCTCCACTTT	CARDSGQNNSPLHF
TRBJ2-2	many	TRBV9	NA	TGTGCCAGCAGCGTTCTTGGGAGTCCGAACACCGGGGAGCTGTTTTTT	CASSVLGSPNTGELFF
TRBJ2-1	many	TRBV20-1	NA	TGCAGTGCTAGAGATGAGCCGTTGGGATCGAGCTCCTACAATGAGCAGTTCTTC	CSARDEPLGSSSYNEQFF
TRBJ2-3	once	TRBV6-5	NA	TGTGCCAGCACGCACGCCTACGACACAGATACGCAGTATTTT	CASTHAYDTDTQYF
TRBJ2-7	few	TRBV28	NA	TGTGCCAGCAGTTTAATAGCTGGAGCCTACGAGCAGTACTTC	CASSLIAGAYEQYF
TRBJ2-7	many	TRBV20-1	TRBD1	TGCAGTGCTCGGACAGGGGGGGGAGAGCAGTACTTC	CSARTGGGEQYF
TRBJ2-3	many	TRBV6-5	NA	TGTGCCAGCAATTTTAGAGATACGCAGTATTTT	CASNFRDTQYF
TRBJ2-1	once	TRBV29-1	TRBD2	TGCAGCGTTGAGGTAGCGGGGTACAATGAGCAGTTCTTC	CSVEVAGYNEQFF
TRBJ1-5	NA	TRBV12-3/TRBV12-4	NA	TGTGCCAGCAGTTCGAAGACTAGCGGGAGCGGTCACGGGGAGGTAGGCAATCAGCCCCAGCATTTT	CASSSKTSGSGHGEVGNQPQHF
TRBJ1-6	many	TRBV15	NA	TGTGCCACCAGCAGCCGGGCGGGATACTCACCCCTCCACTTT	CATSSRAGYSPLHF
TRBJ2-1	few	TRBV28	NA	TGTGCCAGCAGTTCCCCGGTCCCCAATGAGCAGTTCTTC	CASSSPVPNEQFF
TRBJ2-5	many	TRBV7-9	NA	TGTGCCAGCAGCTCCCGGGCTTGGCGGGCAGAGACCCAGTACTTC	CASSSRAWRAETQYF
TRBJ2-2	NA	TRBV11-2	TRBD1	TGTGCCAGCAGGGGGACAGCCATCGCGAACACCGGGGAGCTGTTTTTT	CASRGTAIANTGELFF
TRBJ2-5	NA	TRBV20-1	NA	TGCAGTGCTAGCGGGAGAAGTGGCGGGGAAGGAGAGACCCAGTACTTC	CSASGRSGGEGETQYF
TRBJ1-5	many	TRBV2	TRBD1	TGTGCCAGCAGTGAAGCCTCAGGGGGTGGGGGGCAGCCCCAGCATTTT	CASSEASGGGGQPQHF
TRBJ2-6	many	TRBV20-1	NA	TGCAGTGCCTTCCCGGGGGCTGGGGCCAACGTCCTGACTTTC	CSAFPGAGANVLTF
TRBJ1-3	NA	TRBV24-1	NA	TGTGCCACCAGGGTGGGCTCTGGAAACACCATATATTTT	CATRVGSGNTIYF
TRBJ2-2	many	TRBV6-2/TRBV6-3	TRBD2	TGTGCCAGCAGTTACGCTTTGGGACTAGCGGGAGGCACCGGGGAGCTGTTTTTT	CASSYALGLAGGTGELFF
TRBJ2-1	NA	TRBV4-3	TRBD2	TGCGCCAGCAGCCAATGGAGCGGGAGGGCCTCCAATGAGCAGCTCTTC	CASSQWSGRASNEQLF
TRBJ2-3	many	TRBV20-1	NA	TGCAGTGCTAGAGATCTGGGACCTCAGTATTTT	CSARDLGPQYF
TRBJ2-5	NA	TRBV5-4	NA	TGTGCCAGCAGCCAAGTGGCGGGGCAAGGGACCCAGTACTTC	CASSQVAGQGTQYF
TRBJ1-4	NA	TRBV15	NA	TGTGCCACCAGCAGACAAGGCCTTGCAACTAGTGAAAAACTGTTCTTT	CATSRQGLATSEKLFF
TRBJ2-4	many	TRBV19	NA	TGTGCCAGTAGTATCCGTGTCGGGGATCTTTTAGCCAAAAACATTCAGTACTTC	CASSIRVGDLLAKNIQYF
TRBJ2-7	many	TRBV20-1	NA	TGCAGTGCTAGCGCGGGACAGTCCTACGAGCAGTACTTC	CSASAGQSYEQYF
TRBJ2-2	many	TRBV5-5	NA	TGTGCCAGCAGCTTTGCGGACTCAAGAACCAGGGAGCTGTTTTTT	CASSFADSRTRELFF
TRBJ2-5	NA	TRBV29-1	TRBD1	TGCAGCTTCGACACCGGACAGGGGTTTTCAGAGACCCAGTACTTC	CSFDTGQGFSETQYF
TRBJ2-7	many	TRBV5-4	NA	TGTGCCAGCAGCTTGGCAGGGACCCACGAGCAGTACTTC	CASSLAGTHEQYF
TRBJ2-5	few	TRBV11-2	TRBD2	TGTGCCAGCAGCTTCACACCTCCGGCACTAGCGGGCACGGGCCGGGGAAAGACCCAGTACTTC	CASSFTPPALAGTGRGKTQYF
TRBJ2-5	NA	TRBV4-2	NA	TGTGCCAGCAGCCAAGTCCTCAACAGGCCCGAGGCCCAGTACTTC	CASSQVLNRPEAQYF
TRBJ2-5	NA	TRBV11-2	TRBD1	TGTGCCAGCAGCCCTAGGACAGGGGGACGGGGCCAAGAGACCCAGTACTTC	CASSPRTGGRGQETQYF
TRBJ2-1	NA	TRBV18	TRBD2	TGTGCCAGCTCACCCGGACTAGCGGGAATCTACAATGAGCAGTTCTTC	CASSPGLAGIYNEQFF
TRBJ1-2	many	TRBV2	NA	TGTGCCAGCCGCAATCTTGGCGACTATGGCTACACCTTC	CASRNLGDYGYTF
TRBJ2-1	many	TRBV9	TRBD2	TGTGCCAGCAGCGGGACTAGCCCGGGGATTGAGCAGTTCTTC	CASSGTSPGIEQFF
TRBJ2-7	many	TRBV7-2	NA	TGTGCCAGCAGCTTAAGGGTAGCCAACGAGCAGTACTTC	CASSLRVANEQYF
TRBJ2-7	many	TRBV28	TRBD2	TGTGCCAGCAGTCCTGGGACTAGCGGGAGAGTTCGCGAGCAGTACTTC	CASSPGTSGRVREQYF
TRBJ2-1	many	TRBV5-1	TRBD2	TGCGCCAGCAGCCAAACCAGCGGGAGGATCCGCGGGCGGAATGAGCAGTTCTTC	CASSQTSGRIRGRNEQFF
TRBJ1-6	many	TRBV5-8	NA	TGTGCCAGCAGCTCGCCGGCGGCAGGGGTCAATTCACCCCTCCACTTT	CASSSPAAGVNSPLHF
TRBJ2-5	many	TRBV7-2	NA	TGTGCCAGCAGCTTAGCAGGGTCTGAGACCCAGTACTTC	CASSLAGSETQYF
TRBJ2-2	many	TRBV11-3	NA	TGTGCCAGCAGCTCAAGCGGAAACACCGGGGAGCTGTTTTTT	CASSSSGNTGELFF